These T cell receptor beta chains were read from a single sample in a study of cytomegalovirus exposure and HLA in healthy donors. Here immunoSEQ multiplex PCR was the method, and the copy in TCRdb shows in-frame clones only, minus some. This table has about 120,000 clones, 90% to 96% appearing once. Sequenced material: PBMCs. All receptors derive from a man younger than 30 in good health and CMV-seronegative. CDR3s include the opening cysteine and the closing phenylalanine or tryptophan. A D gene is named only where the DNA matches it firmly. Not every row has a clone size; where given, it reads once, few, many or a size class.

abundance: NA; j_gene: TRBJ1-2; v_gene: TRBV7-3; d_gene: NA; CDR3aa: CASSLKQGYGYTF; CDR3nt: TGTGCCAGCAGCTTAAAACAGGGCTATGGCTACACCTTC
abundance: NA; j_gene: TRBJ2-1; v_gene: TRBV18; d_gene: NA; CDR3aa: CATSAVRGRNEQFF; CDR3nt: TGTGCCACCTCCGCGGTCAGGGGAAGGAATGAGCAGTTCTTC
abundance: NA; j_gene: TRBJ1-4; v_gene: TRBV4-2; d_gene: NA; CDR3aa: CASTREAQRANEKLFF; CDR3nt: TGTGCCAGCACCCGTGAGGCCCAGCGGGCTAATGAAAAACTGTTTTTT
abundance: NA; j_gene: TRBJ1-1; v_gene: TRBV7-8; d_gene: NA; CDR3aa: CASRQWGARGAEAFF; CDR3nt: TGTGCCAGCCGGCAATGGGGCGCCAGGGGCGCTGAAGCTTTCTTT
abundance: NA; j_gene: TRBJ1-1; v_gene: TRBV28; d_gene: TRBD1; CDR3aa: CASSSTSGQRKAFF; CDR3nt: TGTGCCAGCAGTTCAACCTCGGGACAGAGGAAAGCTTTCTTT
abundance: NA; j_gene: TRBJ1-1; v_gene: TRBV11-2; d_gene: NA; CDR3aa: CASSLEMIGNSEAFF; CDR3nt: TGTGCCAGCAGCTTAGAAATGATCGGGAACTCTGAAGCTTTCTTT
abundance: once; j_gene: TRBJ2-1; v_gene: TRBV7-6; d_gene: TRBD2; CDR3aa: CASSLALAGGGNEQFF; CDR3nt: TGTGCCAGCAGCTTAGCGCTAGCGGGAGGGGGCAATGAGCAGTTCTTC
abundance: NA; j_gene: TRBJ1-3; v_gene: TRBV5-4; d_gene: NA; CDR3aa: CASSLEGGANTIYF; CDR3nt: TGTGCCAGCAGCTTGGAGGGCGGGGCAAACACCATATATTTT
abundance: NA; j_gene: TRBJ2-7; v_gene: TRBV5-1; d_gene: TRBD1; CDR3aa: CASSLGTGASAEQYF; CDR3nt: TGCGCCAGCAGCTTGGGAACAGGGGCATCGGCCGAGCAGTACTTC
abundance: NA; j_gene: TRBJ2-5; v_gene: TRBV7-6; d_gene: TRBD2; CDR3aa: CASSRLAGGETQYF; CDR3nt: TGTGCCAGCAGCCGGCTAGCGGGAGGGGAGACCCAGTACTTC
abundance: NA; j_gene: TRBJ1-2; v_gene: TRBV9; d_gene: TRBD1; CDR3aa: CASHSGGTLYGYTF; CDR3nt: TGTGCCAGTCACTCAGGGGGCACCCTCTATGGCTACACCTTC
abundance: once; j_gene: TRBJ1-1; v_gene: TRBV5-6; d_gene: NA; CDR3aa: CASSSRGGVYTEAFF; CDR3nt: TGTGCCAGCAGCTCCCGCGGAGGGGTCTACACTGAAGCTTTCTTT
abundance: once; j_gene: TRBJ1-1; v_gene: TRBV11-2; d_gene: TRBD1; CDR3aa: CASRPLQGATAAEAFF; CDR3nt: TGTGCCAGCCGACCACTTCAGGGGGCCACGGCCGCTGAAGCTTTCTTT
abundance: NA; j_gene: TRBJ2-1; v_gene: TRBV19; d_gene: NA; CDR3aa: CASSIGSGEVNEQFF; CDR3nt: TGTGCCAGTAGTATTGGGTCGGGAGAAGTGAATGAGCAGTTCTTC
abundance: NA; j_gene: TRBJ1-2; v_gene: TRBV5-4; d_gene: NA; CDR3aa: CASSASGGAGYGYTF; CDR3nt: TGTGCCAGCAGCGCCTCCGGGGGGGCGGGCTATGGCTACACCTTC
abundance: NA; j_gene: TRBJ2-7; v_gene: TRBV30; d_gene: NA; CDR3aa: CAWSDGISYEQYF; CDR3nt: TGTGCCTGGAGTGACGGGATCTCCTACGAGCAGTACTTC